This TCR beta chain was found in a study of T cell responses to AZD1222 COVID-19 vaccine. General study results and limits: After two AZD1222 doses, spike-specific TCR breadth and depth rose versus day 0. Clonal diversity was possibly underestimated, and white British individuals and females predominated among donors.

Remarks on this clone: The antigen is undetermined.

The CDR3 spans 14 residues. The germline V and J ends were trimmed by 5 bases and 0 bases, with 10 bases remaining between them. Germline CDR1 KGHSH, CDR2 LQKENI. Some clones are missing from TCRdb's copy, which holds only in-frame ones; the method was immunoSEQ multiplex PCR. The table has approximately 99,000 clones, roughly nine tenths seen once. V is TRBV18 and J is TRBJ1-1; perhaps TRBD1 as D (6 bases). This sequence was found in an adult who received the AZD1222 COVID-19 vaccine. Source: peripheral blood, taken 28 days after the second AZD1222 dose. CDR3 bases: TGTGCCAGCTCAAACAGGGCGGTGAACACTGAAGCTTTCTTT. It codes for CASSNRAVNTEAFF.